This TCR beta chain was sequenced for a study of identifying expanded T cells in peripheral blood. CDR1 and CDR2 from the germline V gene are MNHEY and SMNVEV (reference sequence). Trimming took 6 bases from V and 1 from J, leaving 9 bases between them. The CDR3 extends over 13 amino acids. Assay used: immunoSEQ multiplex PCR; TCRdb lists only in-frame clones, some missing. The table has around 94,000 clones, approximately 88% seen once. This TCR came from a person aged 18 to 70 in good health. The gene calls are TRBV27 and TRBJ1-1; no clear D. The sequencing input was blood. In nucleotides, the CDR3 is TGTGCCAGCAGCTCCCAACCGAACACTGAAGCTTTCTTT. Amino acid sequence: CASSSQPNTEAFF.